This TCR beta chain was observed in a study of Graves' ophthalmopathy and Graves' hyperthyroidism. Every ophthalmopathy donor presented moderate-to-severe activity, CAS ≥3, NOSPECS ≥4 and duration under 3 months. Germline V CDR1 and CDR2: SGHTA, FQGNSA. This CDR3 has 16 residues. After removal of 3 bases from V and 4 bases from J, the junction contained 11 bases not matched to a gene. RNA transcripts provided the template for amplifying TCR beta CDR3 regions. Second-round multiplex PCR followed a first-round RT-PCR using HTBI primers. TCRdb itself ran the multiplex PCR reads through MiXCR, one entry per CDR3 protein. Of about 740,000 distinct CDR3 sequences in the sample, about 44% were seen once.

The origin of this receptor is an adult man with Graves' ophthalmopathy. The chain joins TRBV7-2 to TRBJ1-2, with TRBD1 identical over 7 bases. Source material: peripheral blood. CDR3 sequence reads: CASSLYPGQKIYGYTF. CDR3 DNA: TGTGCCAGCAGCTTGTATCCGGGACAGAAAATCTATGGCTACACCTTC.